The next 25 T cell receptor beta chains were all read from a single sample in a study of cytomegalovirus exposure and HLA in healthy donors. Researchers ran the PCR with 60 Vbeta and 13 Jbeta primers. Repertoires were generated with immunoSEQ multiplex PCR, while TCRdb's copy carries only in-frame clones and drops some. Here the sample spans over 250,000 clones, more than 80% being singletons. Sequencing input: PBMCs. The receptors derive from a man aged 40-49 years in good health and CMV-seropositive.

This CDR3 reads CSFRGSLSSGTQYF. CDR3 bases: TGCAGCTTTAGGGGGTCCCTCTCGTCGGGTACGCAGTATTTT. This sequence joins TRBV29-1 and TRBJ2-3, with D possibly being TRBD1 (6 bases). The V gene lost 8 bases and the J gene lost 8 bases, with 23 bases spanning the gap. Germline V lookup: CDR1 SQVTM, CDR2 ANQGSEA. CDR3 length equals 14 residues.

The gene calls are TRBV6-1 and TRBJ1-4; TRBD1 aligns across 7 bases. J lost 0 bases, V lost 2 bases, and 9 bases had no gene match. Per the germline V gene, CDR1 is MNHNS and CDR2 is SASEGT. CDR3 length equals 18 residues. CDR3 bases: TGTGCCAGCAGTGAACGGGCAGGGGGGCGGCCAACTAATGAAAAACTGTTTTTT. Its protein is CASSERAGGRPTNEKLFF.

The chain recombines TRBV19 with TRBJ2-7, with TRBD2 matching over 9 bases. The CDR3 spans 15 residues. J gave up 5 bases and V 3 bases, and 8 bases lay outside the gene matches. Germline V CDR1 and CDR2: LNHDA, SQIVND (reference sequence). In nucleotides, the CDR3 is TGTGCCAGTAGTATCTTCGCGGGAGGGCCCAACGAGCAGTACTTC. Residues: CASSIFAGGPNEQYF. Combining the CDR3 with reference TRBV19 and TRBJ2-7 gives the whole variable domain DGGITQSPKYLFRKEGQNVTLSCEQNLNHDAMYWYRQDPGQGLRLIYYSQIVNDFQKGDIAEGYSVSREKKESFPLTVTSAQKNPTAFYLCASSIFAGGPNEQYFGPGTRLTVT.

This clone was seen only a few times. This chain connects TRBV6-5 to TRBJ2-7; D uncertain. V gave up 0 bases and J gave up 4 bases, with 10 bases separating them. CDR1 is MNHEY, CDR2 SVGAGI, per germline. The CDR3 runs 14 residues. Written as DNA, the CDR3 is TGTGCCAGCAGTTACTCAGCCCTGTGGTACGAGCAGTACTTC. Amino acids: CASSYSALWYEQYF.

The V and J genes are TRBV21-1 and TRBJ2-1; TRBD1, the table's D call, was not compared with the DNA. TRBV21-1 constitutes a pseudogene. This CDR3 is built from 15 residues. DNA of the CDR3: TGTGCCAGCAACCAACAGGGTGCCTCCTACAATGAGCAGTTCTTC. Its translation: CASNQQGASYNEQFF.

This clone was picked up one time. This chain uses TRBV28 with TRBJ1-5, with 9 bases matching TRBD1. Germline values: CDR1 MDHEN, CDR2 SYDVKM. V gave up 6 bases and J gave up 3 bases; unmatched junction bases: 9. The CDR3 covers 16 residues. In DNA, the CDR3 is TGTGCCAGCAGCCCCAGGACAGGGGCTTACAATCAGCCCCAGCATTTT. This gives the protein CASSPRTGAYNQPQHF.

The DNA of the CDR3 is TGTGCCAGCAGCTCGGACACCTACTCTGGAAACACCATATATTTT. Translated: CASSSDTYSGNTIYF. The chain has TRBV9 and TRBJ1-3; perhaps TRBD1 as D (5 bases). The germline V gene has CDR1 SGDLS and CDR2 YYNGEE. Trimming pared 4 bases from V and 0 bases from J, leaving 11 bases between. The CDR3 runs to 15 residues.

This chain connects TRBV4-2 to TRBJ1-5, with D hard to call. CDR1 and CDR2 from the germline V gene are LGHNA and YNFKEQ. The length of the CDR3 is 13 residues. Trimming shortened V by 1 base and J by 6 bases, and 7 bases separated the two germline ends. The CDR3 DNA sequence: TGTGCCAGCAGCCAAGGAGAAAGTCAGCCCCAGCATTTT. Its translation: CASSQGESQPQHF.

This chain joins TRBV2 and TRBJ2-5; 8 nucleotides line up with TRBD1. With V trimmed by 1 base and J by 5 bases, 6 bases remained unmatched. This CDR3 spans 15 amino acids. Looked up from germline, CDR1 is SNHLY and CDR2 is FYNNEI. The CDR3 here is CASSEVRTGSETQYF. The CDR3 DNA follows: TGTGCCAGCAGTGAAGTCCGGACAGGGTCGGAGACCCAGTACTTC.

The chain joins TRBV28 to TRBJ2-5; 8 bases line up with TRBD1. The CDR3 is 17 amino acids. CDR1 and CDR2 from the germline V gene are MDHEN and SYDVKM. With V trimmed by 7 bases and J by 4 bases, 17 bases remained unmatched. This CDR3 is CASTATPQGAKGETQYF. The CDR3 nucleotides are TGTGCCAGCACCGCAACACCCCAGGGGGCGAAGGGAGAGACCCAGTACTTC.

V is TRBV7-9 and J is TRBJ2-7; a possible D gene is TRBD1 (5 bases). This CDR3 is 14 amino acids long. Germline CDR1 reads SEHNR; CDR2 reads FQNEAQ (reference sequence). Deletions cut 5 bases from V and 4 bases from J, with 15 bases between. CDR3 sequence reads: CASSPRGQAYEQYF. CDR3 sequence (DNA): TGTGCCAGCAGCCCAAGGGGCCAGGCATACGAGCAGTACTTC.

This chain uses TRBV4-2 with TRBJ2-5; no firm D call. Germline V gives CDR1 LGHNA, CDR2 YNFKEQ. Trimming removed 3 bases from V and 1 base from J, with 15 bases in between. This CDR3 contains 16 residues. The CDR3 is CASSHSPSGLQETQYF. The DNA of the CDR3 is TGTGCCAGCAGCCATTCCCCGTCAGGCCTCCAAGAGACCCAGTACTTC.

The V and J genes are TRBV28 and TRBJ2-3; 9 bases line up with TRBD1. CDR3 length equals 16 residues. Germline lookup yields CDR1 MDHEN and CDR2 SYDVKM. The ends lost 4 bases at V and 3 bases at J; junction bases unmatched: 8. The CDR3 is CASSSWGQGGTDTQYF. CDR3 coding DNA: TGTGCCAGCAGTTCCTGGGGACAGGGAGGTACAGATACGCAGTATTTT. Combining the CDR3 with reference TRBV28 and TRBJ2-3 gives the whole variable domain DVKVTQSSRYLVKRTGEKVFLECVQDMDHENMFWYRQDPGLGLRLIYFSYDVKMKEKGDIPEGYSVSREKKERFSLILESASTNQTSMYLCASSSWGQGGTDTQYFGPGTRLTVL.

CDR3 protein: CASRVDSSYEQYF. The CDR3 DNA follows: TGTGCCAGCAGGGTAGATAGCTCCTACGAGCAGTACTTC. The rearrangement links TRBV2 to TRBJ2-7; D unclear. The CDR3 has 13 residues. Trimming removed 6 bases from V and 0 bases from J, with 9 bases in between. The germline V gene encodes CDR1 SNHLY and CDR2 FYNNEI. Full variable domain (remainder filled in from reference TRBV2 and TRBJ2-7): EPEVTQTPSHQVTQMGQEVILRCVPISNHLYFYWYRQILGQKVEFLVSFYNNEISEKSEIFDDQFSVERPDGSNFTLKIRSTKLEDSAMYFCASRVDSSYEQYFGPGTRLTVT.

This clone was recorded only once. V is TRBV6-4 and J is TRBJ1-5; D remains unclear. Germline V gene data show CDR1 as MRHNA and CDR2 as SNTAGT. The CDR3 sequence is 13 residues long. Trimming removed 7 bases at V and 5 bases at J, with 12 bases between. The CDR3 region is CASNFGVHQPQHF. The CDR3 bases are TGTGCCAGCAATTTCGGGGTTCATCAGCCCCAGCATTTT.

This chain joins TRBV5-4 and TRBJ1-4; TRBD1 matches 7 bases. CDR1 SGHNT and CDR2 YYREEE come from the germline V gene (reference sequence). The CDR3 consists of 14 residues. After removal of 4 bases from V and 5 bases from J, the junction contained 5 bases not matched to a gene. For the CDR3, the DNA is TGTGCCAGCAGCAAACAGGGGACGAATGAAAAACTGTTTTTT. Translating it yields CASSKQGTNEKLFF.

The CDR3, as DNA: TGTGCCAGCAGCCCGACCCGGAGTTCCTACAATGAGCAGTTCTTC. Its translation: CASSPTRSSYNEQFF. The chain carries TRBV7-2 and TRBJ2-1; D remains unclear. This CDR3 is 15 amino acids long. The V end lost 5 bases, the J end lost 1 base, and 12 bases lay between the germline ends. Germline-derived CDR1 and CDR2 are SGHTA and FQGNSA.

The chain uses TRBV30 and TRBJ2-5, with a possible D match to TRBD2 (6 bases). V shed 0 bases and J shed 0 bases, with 17 bases lying between them. The germline V gene has CDR1 GTSNPN and CDR2 SVGIG (reference sequence). CDR3 length: 17 amino acids. CDR3 in DNA: TGTGCCTGGAGTGTAGGGGTCTCTGTAGCGGACCAAGAGACCCAGTACTTC. Translation gives CAWSVGVSVADQETQYF.

J is TRBJ2-1 and V is TRBV28; 8 bases are shared with TRBD2. Germline assignment: CDR1 MDHEN and CDR2 SYDVKM. The CDR3 covers 16 residues. The J segment lost 2 bases and the V segment lost 5 bases, leaving 8 bases of the junction unmatched. DNA for the CDR3: TGTGCCAGCAGTCGAAAAAGCGGGAGTCCCTACAATGAGCAGTTCTTC. Protein: CASSRKSGSPYNEQFF.

This chain joins TRBV6-1 and TRBJ2-7; TRBD2 agrees at 7 bases. Trimming cost V 7 bases and J 4 bases; bases outside gene matches: 1. Germline CDR1 is MNHNS and CDR2 is SASEGT. The CDR3 has 11 amino acids. The CDR3 sequence is CASTGGYEQYF. The CDR3 DNA is TGTGCCAGCACCGGGGGGTACGAGCAGTACTTC.

This sequence joins TRBV18 and TRBJ1-1, with a weak D call TRBD1 (6 bases). Germline assignment: CDR1 KGHSH and CDR2 LQKENI. Trimming pared 3 bases from V and 1 base from J, leaving 9 bases between. CDR3 length: 14 amino acids. Here the CDR3 reads CASSPLQGNTEAFF. The DNA for the CDR3 is TGTGCCAGCTCACCTCTACAGGGGAACACTGAAGCTTTCTTT. Complete variable domain (other parts from reference TRBV18 and TRBJ1-1): NAGVMQNPRHLVRRRGQEARLRCSPMKGHSHVYWYRQLPEEGLKFMVYLQKENIIDESGMPKERFSAEFPKEGPSILRIQQVVRGDSAAYFCASSPLQGNTEAFFGQGTRLTVV.

V and J are TRBV19 and TRBJ1-5; no clear D. Per germline, CDR1 LNHDA and CDR2 SQIVND (reference sequence). The CDR3 loop spans 15 amino acids. Trimming took off 5 bases at V and 2 bases at J, with 13 bases between the two ends. CDR3 sequence (DNA): TGTGCCAGTAGTTTTCAAGCGTCGGGCAATCAGCCCCAGCATTTT. It specifies CASSFQASGNQPQHF.

As to this clone: One end of the junction varies from germline; a read error may be responsible. The gene calls are TRBV7-9 and TRBJ2-1; TRBD2 matches at 15 bases. The CDR3 totals 18 residues. Looked up from germline, CDR1 is SEHNR and CDR2 is FQNEAQ (reference sequence). The chain's CDR3 is CSSSPGLAGGLSYNEQFF. As DNA, the CDR3 is TGTTCCAGCAGCCCGGGACTAGCGGGAGGCCTCTCCTACAATGAGCAGTTCTTC.

The chain employs TRBV27 and TRBJ2-1, with no clear D. Germline V lookup: CDR1 MNHEY, CDR2 SMNVEV (reference sequence). The ends were cut back, 3 bases at V and 6 bases at J, with 3 bases in the middle. This CDR3 is 11 amino acids long. Written as DNA, the CDR3 is TGTGCCAGCAGTTTCTCCAATGAGCAGTTCTTC. This translates into CASSFSNEQFF.

V is TRBV9 and J is TRBJ2-7, with 7 positions matching TRBD2. Germline trimming cut 0 bases from V and 2 bases from J; bases unmatched to any gene: 2. This CDR3 contains 14 residues. Germline CDR1 and CDR2: SGDLS and YYNGEE. This chain's CDR3 is CASSVGSGTYEQYF. CDR3 sequence (DNA): TGTGCCAGCAGCGTAGGCAGCGGGACCTACGAGCAGTACTTC.